The 23 T cell receptor beta chains in this list originate from one sample, sequenced in a study of tumor-infiltrating lymphocytes in localized non-small cell lung cancer. Clones were sequenced by immunoSEQ multiplex PCR, and TCRdb holds only the in-frame ones, with some missing. This table has around 3,200 clones, 58% appearing once. Sequencing was carried out using uninvolved lung tissue not adjacent to the tumor. The receptor set was obtained from a human donor with non-small cell lung cancer.

V usage is TRBV6-5 and J usage is TRBJ1-2; D is possibly TRBD1 (6 bases). Per the germline V gene, CDR1 is MNHEY and CDR2 is SVGAGI. There are 13 residues in the CDR3. The V end lost 5 bases, the J end lost 2 bases, and 9 bases lay between the germline ends. The CDR3 DNA reads TGTGCCAGCAGTGAACAGGGAAACTATGGCTACACCTTC. It codes for CASSEQGNYGYTF.

This chain joins TRBV5-1 and TRBJ2-5; D gene uncertain. CDR1 and CDR2 (germline): SGHRS, YFSETQ. The CDR3 is made up of 13 amino acids. V was shortened by 1 base and J by 4 bases, with 8 bases between the two germline ends. CDR3 sequence: CASSLIGGETQYF. CDR3 DNA: TGCGCCAGCAGCTTGATAGGTGGAGAGACCCAGTACTTC.

In its sample, this clone was seen a few times. The rearrangement links TRBV5-1 to TRBJ2-6; D is ambiguous. The germline V gene has CDR1 SGHRS and CDR2 YFSETQ. The V gene lost 0 bases and the J gene lost 0 bases, with 7 bases spanning the gap. The CDR3 is made up of 16 amino acids. The CDR3 sequence: CASSLDPGSGANVLTF. In nucleotides, the CDR3 is TGCGCCAGCAGCTTGGATCCCGGCTCTGGGGCCAACGTCCTGACTTTC.

The chain couples TRBV29-1 to TRBJ1-1; no clear D gene. Germline V gene sequence: CDR1 SQVTM, CDR2 ANQGSEA. The CDR3 totals 12 residues. Trimming shortened V by 7 bases and J by 4 bases, and 13 bases separated the two germline ends. CDR3 sequence: CSALVWGTEAFF. The CDR3 nucleotides are TGCAGCGCCCTGGTCTGGGGCACTGAAGCTTTCTTT.

This clone has more than one count but fewer than ten. J is TRBJ2-7 and V is TRBV14; D remains unclear. The CDR3 consists of 11 residues. From germline, CDR1 is SGHDN and CDR2 FVKESK. V lost 3 bases to trimming and J lost 3 bases, with 3 bases between them. CDR3 nucleotide sequence: TGTGCCAGCAGCCAGAACTACGAGCAGTACTTC. Its protein product is CASSQNYEQYF.

This clone was seen more than once but under ten times. V gene TRBV5-6 combines with J gene TRBJ2-5; no reliable D call. Germline lookup yields CDR1 SGHDT and CDR2 YYEEEE. The CDR3 has 12 amino acids. V gave up 0 bases and J gave up 5 bases, with 5 bases separating them. The CDR3 reads CASSLVGETQYF. The CDR3 bases are TGTGCCAGCAGCTTGGTGGGGGAGACCCAGTACTTC.

This clone was counted a single time. This rearrangement joins TRBV5-8 to TRBJ1-5; 8 bases agree with TRBD1. The CDR3 is made up of 15 amino acids. V was clipped by 4 bases and J by 5 bases; unmatched bases: 8. Germline V lookup: CDR1 SGHTS, CDR2 YDEGEE. The CDR3, as DNA: TGTGCCAGCAGCCTAAATCAGGGGGCCCATCAGCCCCAGCATTTT. Amino acid sequence: CASSLNQGAHQPQHF.

The CDR3 region is CASSEVNLGQGSNYGYTF. CDR3 nucleotides: TGTGCCAGCAGTGAAGTCAATCTTGGACAGGGCTCTAACTATGGCTACACCTTC. The gene calls are TRBV25-1 and TRBJ1-2, with TRBD1 matching 8 bases. Germline V gives CDR1 MGHDK, CDR2 SYGVNS. Germline trimming cut 2 bases from V and 0 bases from J; bases unmatched to any gene: 11. There are 18 residues in the CDR3.

The rearrangement joins TRBV5-4 to TRBJ2-2, with a tentative D call TRBD2 (5 bases). The V gene lost 4 bases and the J gene lost 1 base, with 11 bases spanning the gap. Germline CDR1 and CDR2: SGHNT and YYREEE (reference sequence). The CDR3 sequence is 15 residues long. CDR3 protein: CASSRTGGNTGELFF. DNA for the CDR3: TGTGCCAGCAGCCGCACCGGAGGGAACACCGGGGAGCTGTTTTTT.

This clone was seen just once. The genes are TRBV29-1 and TRBJ1-2; a possible D gene is TRBD1 (5 bases). Trimming took 1 base from V and 8 from J, leaving 11 bases between them. The CDR3 is made up of 12 amino acids. The V gene's germline CDR1 is SQVTM and CDR2 ANQGSEA. The CDR3 sequence is CSVEAAGGGYTF. CDR3 sequence (DNA): TGCAGCGTTGAAGCGGCCGGGGGAGGCTACACCTTC.

This clone was observed a handful of times. The chain has TRBV29-1 and TRBJ1-2; tentatively, D is TRBD1 (5 bases). V was trimmed by 5 bases and J by 8 bases, leaving 15 bases between them. CDR3 length: 12 residues. The germline V gene encodes CDR1 SQVTM and CDR2 ANQGSEA. CDR3 protein: CSVPRAPGGYTF. CDR3 coding DNA: TGCAGCGTTCCCAGGGCCCCAGGGGGCTACACCTTC.

The CDR3 DNA sequence: TGCAGCGTTGGGTCGGGATTTGGCTACGAGCAGTACTTC. This sequence encodes CSVGSGFGYEQYF. The chain couples TRBV29-1 to TRBJ2-7; maybe TRBD2 (5 bases). The CDR3 is made up of 13 amino acids. Trimming left V 4 bases short and J 3 bases short, with 13 bases between. Per germline, CDR1 SQVTM and CDR2 ANQGSEA.

The CDR3 bases are TGTGCCAGCAGACCGGGACTAGCACCCTCCTACGAGCAGTACTTC. Translated: CASRPGLAPSYEQYF. This chain links TRBV7-2 with TRBJ2-7; 9 bases align to TRBD2. Unmatched junction bases numbered 6, after V lost 6 bases and J lost 0 bases. CDR1 is SGHTA, CDR2 FQGNSA, per germline. CDR3 length equals 15 residues.

The J gene is TRBJ2-7, the V gene TRBV2; 10 bases line up with TRBD2. The germline gives CDR1 SNHLY, CDR2 FYNNEI. The CDR3 extends over 14 amino acids. Unmatched junction bases numbered 4, after V lost 2 bases and J lost 6 bases. The CDR3 DNA reads as TGTGCCAGCAGTGAAACTAGCGGGAAATCCGAGCAGTACTTC. Protein product: CASSETSGKSEQYF.

CDR3 sequence: CAVLGGSYGYTF. The CDR3 DNA sequence: TGTGCCGTCCTTGGGGGGAGCTATGGCTACACCTTC. The chain employs TRBV28 and TRBJ1-2; D perhaps matches TRBD1 (5 bases). V was pared by 11 bases and J by 4 bases, with 14 bases between. The CDR3 length is 12 residues. Germline CDR1 MDHEN, CDR2 SYDVKM.

This sequence joins TRBV9 and TRBJ2-3; 15 positions agree with TRBD2. Germline lookup yields CDR1 SGDLS and CDR2 YYNGEE. V trimming: 4 bases; J trimming: 1 base; junction bases outside the gene matches: 4. The CDR3 length is 17 residues. CDR3 region: CASSPWTSGRGTDTQYF. The CDR3 region has the DNA TGTGCCAGCAGCCCATGGACTAGCGGGAGGGGCACAGATACGCAGTATTTT.

The chain joins TRBV9 to TRBJ1-5, with TRBD1 as a possible D gene (6 bases). V was cut by 0 bases and J by 7 bases, with 8 bases left in between. The CDR3 is 13 amino acids. CDR1 SGDLS and CDR2 YYNGEE come from the germline V gene. In DNA, the CDR3 is TGTGCCAGCAGCGTAGACGGGGGCCAGCCCCAGCATTTT. This encodes CASSVDGGQPQHF.

This clone has just a few counts. This chain joins TRBV6-5 and TRBJ2-1, with unresolved D. The CDR3 loop spans 13 amino acids. V lost 5 bases and J 6 bases, leaving 11 bases between the germline ends. Germline V lookup: CDR1 MNHEY, CDR2 SVGAGI. In nucleotides, the CDR3 is TGTGCCAGCAGTGAAGTAATTTCCAATGAGCAGTTCTTC. As protein: CASSEVISNEQFF.

The chain employs TRBV30 and TRBJ1-2; tentatively, D is TRBD1 (5 bases). With 2 bases removed from V and 8 bases from J, the gap between germline ends came to 12 bases. This CDR3 comprises 12 residues. Per the germline V gene, CDR1 is GTSNPN and CDR2 is SVGIG (reference sequence). CDR3 protein: CAWSSTGSGYTF. CDR3 in DNA: TGTGCCTGGAGTTCTACAGGCAGCGGCTACACCTTC. Based on the CDR3 plus reference TRBV30 and TRBJ1-2, the full variable domain is SQTIHQWPATLVQPVGSPLSLECTVEGTSNPNLYWYRQAAGRGLQLLFYSVGIGQISSEVPQNLSASRPQDRQFILSSKKLLLSDSGFYLCAWSSTGSGYTFGSGTRLTVV.

The V and J genes are TRBV11-1 and TRBJ1-2; weak D call: TRBD1 (5 bases). The CDR3 runs 15 residues. CDR1 and CDR2 (germline): SGHAT, FQDESV (reference sequence). Deletions cut 5 bases from V and 3 bases from J, with 16 bases between. CDR3 in amino acids: CASSPRERVHYGYTF. The DNA for the CDR3 is TGTGCCAGCAGCCCCAGGGAACGGGTTCACTATGGCTACACCTTC.

This clone was counted only a few times. V is TRBV28 and J is TRBJ2-1; 10 bases match TRBD2. The CDR3 is 16 residues long. CDR1 is MDHEN and CDR2 is SYDVKM in the germline V gene. The trim removed 4 bases at V and 6 bases at J, leaving 9 bases unmatched. CDR3 loop: CASSSGAGGLVNEQFF. As DNA, the CDR3 is TGTGCCAGCAGTTCAGGAGCGGGAGGGCTGGTCAATGAGCAGTTCTTC.

V and J are TRBV12-5 and TRBJ1-3; D is unclear. The germline V gene encodes CDR1 LGHNT and CDR2 FRNRAP. The CDR3 extends over 10 amino acids. The germline V and J ends were trimmed by 7 bases and 7 bases, with 5 bases remaining between them. In nucleotides, the CDR3 is TGTGCTAGTGCCCGGAACACCATATATTTT. Encoded protein: CASARNTIYF.

The rearrangement links TRBV4-2 to TRBJ2-1; 11 bases are shared with TRBD2. This CDR3 is 17 amino acids long. V was clipped by 5 bases and J by 7 bases; unmatched bases: 13. Per the germline V gene, CDR1 is LGHNA and CDR2 is YNFKEQ. CDR3 coding DNA: TGTGCCAGCAGCTCAAACGGGGGTAGCGGGGGGGCTAATGAGCAGTTCTTC. This gives the protein CASSSNGGSGGANEQFF.